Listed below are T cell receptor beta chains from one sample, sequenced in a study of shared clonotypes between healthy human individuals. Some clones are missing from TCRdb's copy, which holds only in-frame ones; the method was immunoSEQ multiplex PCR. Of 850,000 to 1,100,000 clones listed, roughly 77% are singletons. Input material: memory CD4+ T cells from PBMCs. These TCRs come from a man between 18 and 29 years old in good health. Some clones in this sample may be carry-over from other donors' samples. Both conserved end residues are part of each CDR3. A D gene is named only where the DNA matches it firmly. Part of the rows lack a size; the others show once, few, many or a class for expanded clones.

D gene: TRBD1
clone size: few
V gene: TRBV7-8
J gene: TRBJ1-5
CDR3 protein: CASSVDRGLSQPQHF

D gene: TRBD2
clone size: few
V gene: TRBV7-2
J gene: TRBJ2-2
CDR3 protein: CASSLVASGRAGTGELFF

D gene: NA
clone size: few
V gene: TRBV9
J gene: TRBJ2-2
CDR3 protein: CASSVVAQPYTGELFF

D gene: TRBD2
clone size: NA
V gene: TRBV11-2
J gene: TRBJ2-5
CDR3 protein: CASSREWTSGYQETQYF

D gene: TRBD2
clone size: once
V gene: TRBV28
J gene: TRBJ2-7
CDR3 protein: CASSTQGLGGEQYF

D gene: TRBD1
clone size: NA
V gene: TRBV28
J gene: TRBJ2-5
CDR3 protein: CASSFGQAFQETQYF

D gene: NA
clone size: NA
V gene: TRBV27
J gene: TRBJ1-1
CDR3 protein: CASRVTHSGRAFF

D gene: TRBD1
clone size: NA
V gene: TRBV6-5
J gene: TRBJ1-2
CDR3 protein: CASSWSGQGGYTF

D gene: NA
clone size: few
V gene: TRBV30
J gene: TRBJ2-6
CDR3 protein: CAGPRLGAGANVLTF

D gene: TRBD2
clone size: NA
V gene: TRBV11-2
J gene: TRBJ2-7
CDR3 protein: CASSARTGTSGRGYEQYF

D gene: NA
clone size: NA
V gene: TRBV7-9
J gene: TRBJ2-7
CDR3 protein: CASSLAGGIYEQYF

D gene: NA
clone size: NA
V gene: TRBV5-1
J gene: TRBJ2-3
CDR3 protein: CASSLAGGPGTDTQYF

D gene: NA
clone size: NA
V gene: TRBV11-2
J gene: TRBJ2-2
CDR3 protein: CASSLMGRREHGELFF

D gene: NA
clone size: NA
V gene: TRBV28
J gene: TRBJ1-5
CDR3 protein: CASSFSDQPQHF

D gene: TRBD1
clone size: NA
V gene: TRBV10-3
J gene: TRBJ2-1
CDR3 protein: CAISAGTGVHEQFF

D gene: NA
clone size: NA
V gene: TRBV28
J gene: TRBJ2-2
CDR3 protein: CASSIPQGNTGELFF

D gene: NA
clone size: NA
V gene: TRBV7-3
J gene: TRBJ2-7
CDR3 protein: CASSLAQGAPYEQYF

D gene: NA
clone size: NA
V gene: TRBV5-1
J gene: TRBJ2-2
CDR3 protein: CASQPIGASTGELFF

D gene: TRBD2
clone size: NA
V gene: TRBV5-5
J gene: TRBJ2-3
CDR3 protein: CASSLRTSRTDTQYF

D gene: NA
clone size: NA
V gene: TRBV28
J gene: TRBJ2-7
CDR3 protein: CASSPLDRGLAGGPLEQYF

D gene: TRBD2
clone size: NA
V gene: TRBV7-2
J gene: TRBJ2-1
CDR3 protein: CASRPPGTSGGYNEQFF

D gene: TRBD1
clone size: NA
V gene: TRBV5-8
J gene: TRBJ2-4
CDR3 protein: CASTAQGGGAAKNIQYF

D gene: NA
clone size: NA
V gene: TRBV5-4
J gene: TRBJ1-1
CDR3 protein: CASSLNTNTEAFF

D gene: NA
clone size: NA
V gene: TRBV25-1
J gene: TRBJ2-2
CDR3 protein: CASSGQQGRGGELFF

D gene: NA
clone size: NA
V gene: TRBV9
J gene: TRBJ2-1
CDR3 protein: CASSVVGVVGEQFF

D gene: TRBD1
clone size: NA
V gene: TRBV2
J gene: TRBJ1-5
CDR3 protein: CASNQGVYSNQPQHF

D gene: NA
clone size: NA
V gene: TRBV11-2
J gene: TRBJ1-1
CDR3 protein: CASSLAQGQKAFF

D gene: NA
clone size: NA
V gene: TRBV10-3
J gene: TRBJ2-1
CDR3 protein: CAISDAPAHEQFF

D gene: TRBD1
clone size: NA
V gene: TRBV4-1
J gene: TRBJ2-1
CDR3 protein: CASSQVRTGGGEQFF

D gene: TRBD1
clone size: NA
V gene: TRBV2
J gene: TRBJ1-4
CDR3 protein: CASSYTGGSNEKLFF

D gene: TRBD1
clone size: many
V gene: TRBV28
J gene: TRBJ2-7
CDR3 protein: CASSLAPGQGEYEQYF